This T cell receptor beta chain was captured in a study of T cell responses to AZD1222 COVID-19 vaccine. Whole-study findings and limits: Breadth and depth of Spike-specific TCRs rose after two AZD1222 doses.

The germline V and J ends were trimmed by 0 bases and 0 bases, with 10 bases remaining between them. Germline CDR1 SGDLS, CDR2 YYNGEE. The CDR3 is made up of 16 amino acids. The table came from immunoSEQ multiplex PCR; TCRdb's copy has only in-frame clones and leaves some out. Of fewer than 150,000 clones listed, about 88% are singletons. Notes on this clone: The target antigen is unknown.

The TCR comes from an adult in good health. The gene calls are TRBV9 and TRBJ2-1, with a weak D call TRBD2 (6 bases). The sequences come from peripheral blood, collected on day 0 of AZD1222 vaccination. CDR3 region: CASSVVGGISYNEQFF. In nucleotides, the CDR3 is TGTGCCAGCAGCGTAGTTGGAGGGATCTCCTACAATGAGCAGTTCTTC.